This passage covers 21 T cell receptor beta chains from one sample sequenced in a study of shared clonotypes between healthy human individuals. This table comes from immunoSEQ multiplex PCR, and its TCRdb copy is limited to in-frame clones, with some not included. The sample includes about 1.5 million clones, 95% to 99% of them seen just once. Sequencing input: naive CD4+ T cells sorted from blood. Specified subset: CD45RA+ positively selected. The receptors derive from a man in his thirties or forties in good health.

The chain joins TRBV28 to TRBJ2-1, with D perhaps matching TRBD1 or TRBD2 (5 bases each). This CDR3 has 19 amino acids. V lost 7 bases and J lost 0, with 25 bases in between. The germline V gene has CDR1 MDHEN and CDR2 SYDVKM. CDR3 loop: CASILKAMGVGGSYNEQFF. CDR3 bases: TGTGCCAGCATTCTAAAAGCTATGGGGGTTGGTGGCTCCTACAATGAGCAGTTCTTC. Complete variable domain (other parts from reference TRBV28 and TRBJ2-1): DVKVTQSSRYLVKRTGEKVFLECVQDMDHENMFWYRQDPGLGLRLIYFSYDVKMKEKGDIPEGYSVSREKKERFSLILESASTNQTSMYLCASILKAMGVGGSYNEQFFGPGTRLTVL.

The V call is TRBV28, the J call TRBJ1-5; the D gene is possibly TRBD1 (5 bases). The V end was cut by 7 bases, the J end by 0 bases, with 10 bases between. This CDR3 has 14 residues. Germline V gene sequence: CDR1 MDHEN, CDR2 SYDVKM. The CDR3 bases are TGTGCCAGCAAGACAGATAATAGCAATCAGCCCCAGCATTTT. Translated, it gives CASKTDNSNQPQHF.

This clone was seen just once. The chain couples TRBV7-3 to TRBJ2-1, with TRBD2 as a possible D gene (6 bases). CDR1 is SGHTA, CDR2 FQGTGA, per germline. The V gene lost 5 bases and the J gene lost 0 bases, with 11 bases spanning the gap. This CDR3 comprises 15 residues. CDR3 sequence reads: CASSPGGFSYNEQFF. The CDR3 DNA follows: TGTGCCAGCAGCCCAGGAGGGTTCTCCTACAATGAGCAGTTCTTC.

The rearrangement uses TRBV11-2 and TRBJ2-3; D not resolved. The V end lost 1 base, the J end lost 0 bases, and 8 bases lay between the germline ends. The CDR3 is made up of 15 amino acids. The germline gives CDR1 SGHAT, CDR2 FQNNGV. The DNA for the CDR3 is TGTGCCAGCAGCTTAGCTGTTTTCAGCACAGATACGCAGTATTTT. Translation gives CASSLAVFSTDTQYF.

The chain is built from TRBV7-8 and TRBJ1-2, with D unclear. The CDR3 consists of 16 residues. Per the germline V gene, CDR1 is SGHVS and CDR2 is FQNEAQ. Trimming left V 1 base short and J 0 bases short, with 12 bases between. The DNA of the CDR3 is TGTGCCAGCAGCTTAGGGAGCTCAGCAACTAACTATGGCTACACCTTC. It specifies CASSLGSSATNYGYTF.

This rearrangement joins TRBV30 to TRBJ2-5, with D unclear. Germline-derived CDR1 and CDR2 are GTSNPN and SVGIG (reference sequence). There are 12 residues in the CDR3. The V end was cut by 2 bases, the J end by 5 bases, with 9 bases between. The CDR3 protein is CAWSPFRETQYF. CDR3 DNA: TGTGCCTGGAGTCCCTTCCGGGAGACCCAGTACTTC.

DNA for the CDR3: TGTGCCAGCAGCTCTCAGGGGCCCTATGGCTACACCTTC. This encodes CASSSQGPYGYTF. The rearrangement uses TRBV5-4 and TRBJ1-2; D is possibly TRBD1 (6 bases). CDR1 and CDR2 (germline): SGHNT, YYREEE (reference sequence). This CDR3 spans 13 amino acids. Trimming took off 3 bases at V and 4 bases at J, with 10 bases between the two ends.

To note about this clone: Other DNA sequences within the sample encode an identical CDR3. This sequence joins TRBV29-1 and TRBJ2-7; 9 positions match TRBD2. The germline V gene has CDR1 SQVTM and CDR2 ANQGSEA. This CDR3 has 13 residues. With V trimmed by 4 bases and J by 4 bases, 5 bases remained unmatched. This chain's CDR3 is CSVVAGGPYEQYF. Here the CDR3 DNA reads TGCAGCGTTGTTGCGGGAGGGCCTTACGAGCAGTACTTC.

The genes are TRBV6-1 and TRBJ2-4, with TRBD1 matching 7 bases. The CDR3 is 15 residues long. Germline lookup yields CDR1 MNHNS and CDR2 SASEGT. The trim removed 6 bases at V and 0 bases at J, leaving 5 bases unmatched. This CDR3 is CASRDRAIAKNIQYF. The CDR3 coding sequence is TGTGCCAGCAGAGACAGGGCGATAGCCAAAAACATTCAGTACTTC.

This rearrangement joins TRBV7-2 to TRBJ1-1; TRBD1 aligns across 8 bases. Germline CDR1 SGHTA, CDR2 FQGNSA. V lost 5 bases, J lost 4 bases, and 9 bases stayed unmatched. This CDR3 region has 15 residues. CDR3 coding DNA: TGTGCCAGCAGCAAGGACAGGGAGAGTGTCACTGAAGCTTTCTTT. This sequence encodes CASSKDRESVTEAFF.

V is TRBV6-1 and J is TRBJ2-7, with 10 bases aligning to TRBD1. This CDR3 region has 15 residues. After removal of 1 base from V and 3 bases from J, the junction contained 3 bases not matched to a gene. Germline loops: CDR1 MNHNS, CDR2 SASEGT. In DNA form, the CDR3 reads TGTGCCAGCAGTGAAGAGGGACAGGGGATCTACGAGCAGTACTTC. This gives the protein CASSEEGQGIYEQYF.

The CDR3: CASSLSARGLSTDTQYF. The CDR3 coding sequence is TGCGCCAGCAGCTTGTCGGCTCGGGGCCTCAGCACAGATACGCAGTATTTT. The chain couples TRBV5-1 to TRBJ2-3; D might be TRBD1 or TRBD2, each matching 5 bases. Germline V CDR1 and CDR2: SGHRS, YFSETQ. There are 17 residues in the CDR3. V was trimmed by 1 base and J by 0 bases, leaving 15 bases between them.

The gene calls are TRBV6-1 and TRBJ2-6; TRBD1 or TRBD2 may be the D gene (5 bases each). V was pared by 9 bases and J by 0 bases, with 12 bases between. Looked up from germline, CDR1 is MNHNS and CDR2 is SASEGT. CDR3 size: 15 residues. CDR3 residues: CASKWDGSGANVLTF. The CDR3 coding sequence is TGTGCCAGTAAGTGGGACGGCTCTGGGGCCAACGTCCTGACTTTC.

This rearrangement joins TRBV7-2 to TRBJ1-5; D is uncertain. Trimming stripped 1 base from V and 0 bases from J, with 13 bases between. Germline V gene data show CDR1 as SGHTA and CDR2 as FQGNSA. This CDR3 region has 17 residues. This CDR3 reads CASSLGRGFISNQPQHF. In DNA form, the CDR3 reads TGTGCCAGCAGCTTAGGTAGAGGGTTTATTAGCAATCAGCCCCAGCATTTT.

The V call is TRBV11-3, the J call TRBJ2-7, with D possibly being TRBD1 (5 bases). V was cut by 5 bases and J by 0 bases, with 17 bases left in between. The CDR3 spans 16 residues. Germline-derived CDR1 and CDR2 are SGHNT and YENEEA. The CDR3 spells CASSPGWGASSYEQYF. CDR3 nucleotide sequence: TGTGCCAGCAGCCCCGGGTGGGGCGCCAGCTCCTACGAGCAGTACTTC.

The chain employs TRBV5-8 and TRBJ2-5; D is perhaps TRBD2 (6 bases). This CDR3 has 14 amino acids. Germline V CDR1 and CDR2: SGHTS, YDEGEE. V shed 6 bases and J shed 1 base, with 13 bases lying between them. The CDR3 sequence is CASNYRGGQETQYF. The CDR3 DNA is TGTGCCAGCAACTACCGGGGAGGCCAAGAGACCCAGTACTTC.

This clone was recorded once. This chain links TRBV28 with TRBJ1-2, with 9 nucleotides matching TRBD1. V lost 5 bases to trimming and J lost 9 bases; unmatched junction nucleotides: 16. This CDR3 is built from 16 residues. Per the germline V gene, CDR1 is MDHEN and CDR2 is SYDVKM. The CDR3 coding sequence is TGTGCCAGCAGTCCGTCTCCGGGACAGGGTTCTTTGAGCTACACCTTC. Translated: CASSPSPGQGSLSYTF.

This clone occurred once. The chain is built from TRBV4-2 and TRBJ1-5; maybe TRBD1 (5 bases). The CDR3 extends over 16 amino acids. CDR1 is LGHNA, CDR2 YNFKEQ, per germline. Trimming shortened V by 2 bases and J by 0 bases, and 11 bases separated the two germline ends. This CDR3 reads CASSQLGENSNQPQHF. In DNA form, the CDR3 reads TGTGCCAGCAGCCAATTGGGGGAAAATAGCAATCAGCCCCAGCATTTT.

The CDR3: CASSFLAGGSPDTQYF. The CDR3 region has the DNA TGTGCCAGCAGCTTCCTAGCGGGAGGGAGCCCAGATACGCAGTATTTT. The chain is built from TRBV7-2 and TRBJ2-3, with 12 bases that match TRBD2. In germline, CDR1 is SGHTA, CDR2 FQGNSA. Trimming at V came to 3 bases and at J to 4 bases, leaving 5 bases not matched to a gene. This CDR3 contains 16 residues.

This chain joins TRBV6-5 and TRBJ2-1; no reliable D call. Germline CDR1 MNHEY, CDR2 SVGAGI. This CDR3 has 13 residues. Trimming removed 7 bases from V and 12 bases from J, with 19 bases in between. CDR3 DNA sequence: TGTGCCAGCACTCAAACGGGTGCTCAGCGGCAGTTCTTC. Residues: CASTQTGAQRQFF.

V and J are TRBV6-5 and TRBJ2-2; 10 bases match TRBD1. The germline V gene encodes CDR1 MNHEY and CDR2 SVGAGI. V lost 5 bases to trimming and J lost 7 bases; unmatched junction nucleotides: 4. The CDR3 loop spans 14 amino acids. CDR3 in amino acids: CASSDRGHSGELFF. In nucleotides, the CDR3 is TGTGCCAGCAGTGACAGGGGGCACAGCGGGGAGCTGTTTTTT.